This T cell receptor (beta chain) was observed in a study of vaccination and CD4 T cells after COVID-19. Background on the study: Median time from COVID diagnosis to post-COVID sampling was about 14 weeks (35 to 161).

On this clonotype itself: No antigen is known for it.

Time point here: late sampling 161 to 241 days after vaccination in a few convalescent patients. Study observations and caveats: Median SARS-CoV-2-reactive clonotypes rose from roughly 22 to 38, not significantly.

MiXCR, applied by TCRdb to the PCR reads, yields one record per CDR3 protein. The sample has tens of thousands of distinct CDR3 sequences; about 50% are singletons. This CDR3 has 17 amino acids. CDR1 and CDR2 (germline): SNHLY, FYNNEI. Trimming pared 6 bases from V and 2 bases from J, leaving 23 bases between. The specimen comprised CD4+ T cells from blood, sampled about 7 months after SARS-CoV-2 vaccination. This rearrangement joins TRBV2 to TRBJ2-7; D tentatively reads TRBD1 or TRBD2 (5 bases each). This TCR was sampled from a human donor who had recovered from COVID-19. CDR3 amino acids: CASRPVLGDLAAYEQYF. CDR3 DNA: TGTGCCAGCAGACCGGTTCTAGGGGACCTTGCGGCCTACGAGCAGTACTTC.